This T cell receptor beta chain emerged from a study of blood T cell repertoires in COVID-19 (dated by TCRdb to the early 2020s). Regarding the complete study: The collaborator samples originated in the United States, Italy and Spain and spanned the acute and convalescent phases of COVID-19. The material from the prospective study consisted of cDNA or gDNA derived from T cells, B-cell-depleted T cells, or PBMCs. Subjects who had been exposed to COVID-19, were actively infected with it, or had recovered from it provided the deeply sampled blood TCRbeta repertoires that made up the dataset. The repertoires were released in a freely available public database intended as a resource for research on the immune response to SARS-CoV-2. The samples were drawn from two sources: the first 160 participants of the ongoing ImmuneRACE study, and 1,000 to 1,500 subjects contributed by 6 global collaborators. Nearly every sample came with metadata listing a de-identified subject ID, COVID-19 status, age in years and sex. Where available, HLA class I and class II types were obtained from metadata supplied by the sample provider rather than from assay-based typing. What the research found in general, with its limitations: How much clinical and demographic metadata was included differed by source and by participant, and the metadata was provided uncurated.

As to this clone: What this receptor recognizes is not known. No base qualities exist here, and no much larger clone lies one base off it.

TCRbeta CDR3 regions were amplified from genomic DNA using the immunoSEQ Assay, a bias-controlled multiplex PCR. Regarding the original processing steps: The number of nucleated cells in each sample was estimated by amplification of reference gene primers within the assay. To quantify the absolute abundance of each unique TCRbeta CDR3 rearrangement, sequence reads were collapsed and filtered. For each sample, productive Simpson clonality was calculated by taking the square root of Simpson's diversity index across productive rearrangements. Imported from immuneACCESS, the table was reduced by TCRdb to in-frame sequences with V and J called. These copies leave out some clones; in studies compared against another copy, an unresolved V gene accounts for under half, and the cause of the remainder is not known. That table supplies the V and J calls and clone size; D and trimming were determined from the DNA. For this sample there are a few hundred thousand clones; 70% to 90% appear just once. In total, the top ten clones hold more than 0.95% of the sample.

Trimming accounts for 4 bases at V and 0 bases at J, while the number of junction bases matched to no gene is 5. The CDR3 holds 17 amino acids from the cysteine to the phenylalanine. Here the CDR3 DNA is all that survives: 51 bases in frame from base 1. CDR1 and CDR2 (SGHVS, FQNEAQ) derive from the germline V gene. Participants in the prospective study were enrolled through a virtual design, were aged roughly 18 to 90 years, and lived in 24 United States geographic areas. In the prospective study, participants were assigned to cohorts based on the clinical history participants reported in a screening survey and a study questionnaire. ImmuneRACE Cohort 3 recovered participants were defined by two consecutive negative NP/OP PCR tests, healthcare professional clearance, or symptom resolution. In the prospective study, whole blood, serum and a nasopharyngeal or oropharyngeal swab were collected from each participant by mobile phlebotomists. Over a 2-month period, participants in the prospective study had the option of providing additional blood draws and questionnaires. Before DNA extraction, prospective study blood samples were shipped either frozen or at room temperature.

The specimen sequenced was PBMCs or T cells enriched from blood (not recorded which). The rearrangement combines TRBV7-8 with TRBJ2-6, with 8 junctional bases fitting TRBD1. The source of this sequence is a woman aged 18-35 years who had recovered from COVID-19. The DNA sequence follows: TGTGCCAGCAGCTCCTCGGGACAGGCCTCTGGGGCCAACGTCCTGACTTTC. The encoded protein is CASSSSGQASGANVLTF.